The source of this T cell receptor (beta chain) is a study of blood T cell repertoires in COVID-19. At the level of the study: Some COVID-19 samples were acute and others convalescent; all came from the United States, Italy and Spain. T cells, B-cell-depleted T cells, or PBMCs provided the cDNA or gDNA that served as material.

As originally analysed: It was from reference gene primer amplification that nucleated cell counts were estimated. TCRdb keeps only in-frame clones here, not all; method: immunoSEQ multiplex PCR. V, J and clone size derive from that table, while D and trimming were established from the DNA sequence. The data contain roughly 300,000 clones, approximately 85% of them seen just once; the ten biggest clones take up 7.2%. Germline lookup yields CDR1 DFQATT and CDR2 SNEGSKA (reference sequence). This CDR3 region has 14 residues. V lost 3 bases and J 0 bases, leaving 9 bases between the germline ends. The sequence came from a human donor in a cohort sampled during active COVID-19. This sequence joins TRBV20-1 and TRBJ1-3; D gene unclear. Sequencing input: peripheral blood. CDR3 in amino acids: CSASVANSGNTIYF. The CDR3 region has the DNA TGCAGTGCTAGTGTGGCCAACTCTGGAAACACCATATATTTT.